The sample holds one count of the clone carrying this TCR beta chain. These data originate in a study of blood T cell repertoires in COVID-19. Overall study: There were acute and convalescent COVID-19 samples, and they came from the United States, Italy and Spain. T cells, B-cell-depleted T cells, or PBMCs supplied cDNA or gDNA.

Methods used by the authors: Amplification with reference gene primers provided the estimates of nucleated cell counts. Assay: immunoSEQ multiplex PCR; the TCRdb copy retains only in-frame clones and omits some. Clone size and V and J calls were adopted from that table, with D and trimming inferred from the DNA. The profile covers about 240,000 clones, with approximately 87% appearing a single time and 6.2% taken by the ten largest. Germline values: CDR1 MDHEN, CDR2 SYDVKM. The V segment lost 5 bases and the J segment 4 bases; nucleotides outside the gene matches: 6. The CDR3 is made up of 16 amino acids.

This receptor was obtained from a man in his sixties with acute or convalescent COVID-19. Source material: peripheral blood. J is TRBJ2-5 and V is TRBV28; 14 bases match TRBD2. CDR3 residues: CASSDPGLAGAETQYF. CDR3 DNA: TGTGCCAGCAGTGATCCGGGACTAGCGGGGGCAGAGACCCAGTACTTC.